Sequencing of this T cell receptor (beta chain) was carried out in a study of T-cell reconstitution after alpha-beta-depleted transplantation in children. Unique molecular identifiers were incorporated during preparation of the TCRbeta library. TCRdb used MiXCR to reprocess the PCR reads, holding one entry per CDR3 protein. The sample carries roughly 500,000 distinct CDR3 sequences, 12% recorded once. CDR3 size: 18 residues. V lost 4 bases and J lost 1, with 18 bases in between. In germline, CDR1 is SGHRS, CDR2 YFSETQ. This clonotype came up once. The V call is TRBV5-1, the J call TRBJ2-6, with D possibly being TRBD2 (7 bases). The sample in question was PBMCs from the stem cell graft donor, obtained from the stem cell graft. This clonotype originated in a human donor who donated a stem cell graft to a child with combined immunodeficiency. The CDR3 DNA reads as TGCGCCAGCAGCCCCGAGGGGGGGGCGCTATCTGGGGCCAACGTCCTGACTTTC. The encoded protein is CASSPEGGALSGANVLTF.